These T cell receptor beta chains were read from a single sample in a study of cytotoxic CD8 clonotypes in ibrutinib-treated CLL. Libraries were prepared by immunoSEQ multiplex PCR; TCRdb keeps only in-frame clonotypes and omits some of them. The repertoire holds more than 20,000 clones, 65% to 75% seen once, with about 26% in the top ten. The specimen was PBMCs, collected before ibrutinib treatment. These receptor sequences come from a human donor with chronic lymphocytic leukemia. CDR3s leave out the opening cysteine and the closing phenylalanine or tryptophan. Rows give clone size only sometimes, using once, few, many, or a class for an expanded clone.

>TRBJ2-3|TRBV5-6|14|.
ASSSYASLGTDTQY
>TRBJ2-3|TRBV5-4|13|.
ASSSAGTGSGTQY
>TRBJ2-3|TRBV5-4|12|.
ASSPGGWADTQY
>TRBJ2-7|TRBV4-1|15|.
ASSQVLAGLRAYEQY
>TRBJ2-7|TRBV7-3|13|.
ASSLFSGEGYEQY
>TRBJ1-2|TRBV2|11|.
ASSGDRVEGYT
>TRBJ2-7|TRBV18|12|.
ASSPVRNSYEQY
>TRBJ2-1|TRBV19|13|.
ASSMGLAGYNEQF
>TRBJ2-1|TRBV7-2|12|.
ASSFRTAYNEQF
>TRBJ1-6|TRBV19|11|.
ASRDTNNSPLH
>TRBJ1-1|TRBV28|13|.
ASSLDRGSVTEAF
>TRBJ2-3|TRBV6-5|12|.
ASRRQGEGDTQY
>TRBJ2-7|TRBV19|12|once
ASSTWDRRNEQY
>TRBJ2-5|TRBV7-2|13|.
ASSHRLAGQETQY
>TRBJ2-1|TRBV5-6|10|few
ASSPTYNEQF
>TRBJ2-1|TRBV2|11|.
ASSDRGWSEQF
>TRBJ1-4|TRBV6-1|12|.
ASSEGTNSEKLF
>TRBJ1-2|TRBV7-3|13|.
ASSSGTGIGYGYT
>TRBJ2-2|TRBV25-1|11|few
ASSESGSGELF
>TRBJ2-7|TRBV10-2|14|once
ASSLPLAGDSYEQY
>TRBJ1-5|TRBV28|12|.
ASTLGAGHQPQH
>TRBJ2-1|TRBV19|11|.
ASSSGSYNEQF